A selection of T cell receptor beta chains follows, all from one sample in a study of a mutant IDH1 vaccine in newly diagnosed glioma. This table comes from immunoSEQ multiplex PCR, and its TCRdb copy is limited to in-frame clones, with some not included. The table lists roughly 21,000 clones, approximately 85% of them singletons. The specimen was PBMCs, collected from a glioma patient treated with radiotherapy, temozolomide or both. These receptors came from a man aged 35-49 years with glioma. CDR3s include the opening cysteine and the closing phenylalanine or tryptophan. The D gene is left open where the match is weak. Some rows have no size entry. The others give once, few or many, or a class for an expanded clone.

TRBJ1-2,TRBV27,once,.,TGTGCCAGCAGTTCCGCAGCTCCGGTCTATGGCTACACCTTC,CASSSAAPVYGYTF
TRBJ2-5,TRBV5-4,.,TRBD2,TGTGCCAGCAGCTCCATAGCGGGTCCTAGCCAAGAGACCCAGTACTTC,CASSSIAGPSQETQYF
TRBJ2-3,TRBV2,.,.,TGTGCCAGCAGTGTGCTTGGGGTGGGGACGCAGTATTTT,CASSVLGVGTQYF
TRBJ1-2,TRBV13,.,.,TGTGCCAGCAGCTTGCAGGGTGACGGCTACACCTTC,CASSLQGDGYTF
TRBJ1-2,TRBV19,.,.,TGTGCCAGTAGTATCCCAGGGATTAACTATGGCTACACCTTC,CASSIPGINYGYTF
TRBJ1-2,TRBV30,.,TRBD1,TGTGCCTGGTACACAGGGGGAATGGTGGGCTACACCTTC,CAWYTGGMVGYTF
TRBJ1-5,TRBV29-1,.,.,TGCAGCGTGGACGTAGGGGGTAATCAGCCCCAGCATTTT,CSVDVGGNQPQHF
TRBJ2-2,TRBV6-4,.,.,TGTGCCAGCAGAGACACCTCACATAACACCGGGGAGCTGTTTTTT,CASRDTSHNTGELFF
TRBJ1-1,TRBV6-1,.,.,TGTGCCAGCAGTGAGCGGAGGGGGGGAATATCTCAGAGGAACACTGAAGCTTTCTTT,CASSERRGGISQRNTEAFF
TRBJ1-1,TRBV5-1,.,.,TGCGCCAGCAGCTGGAGTGGGGGTGAAGCTTTCTTT,CASSWSGGEAFF
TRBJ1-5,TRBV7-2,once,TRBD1,TGTGCCAGCAGGGGACCCGGGACAGGGGATCAGCCCCAGCATTTT,CASRGPGTGDQPQHF
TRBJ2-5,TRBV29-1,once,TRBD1,TGCAGCGGAGCAGGGACAGGGGAGGAGACCCAGTACTTC,CSGAGTGEETQYF
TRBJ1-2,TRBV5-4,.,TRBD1,TGTGCCAGCAGCCTCGGACAGGGGCGGTGGGGCTACACCTTC,CASSLGQGRWGYTF
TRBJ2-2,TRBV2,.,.,TGTGCCAGCAGTGCTAGTCTCCCCGGGGAGCTGTTTTTT,CASSASLPGELFF
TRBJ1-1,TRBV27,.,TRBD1,TGTGCCAGCAGTTTCAGGGGGCGCGTTAACACTGAAGCTTTCTTT,CASSFRGRVNTEAFF
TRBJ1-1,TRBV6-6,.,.,TGTGCCAGCAGAGCGGGACGGATGAACACTGAAGCTTTCTTT,CASRAGRMNTEAFF
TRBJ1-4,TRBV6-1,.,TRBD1,TGTGCCAGCATCACAGACAGGGAGGATGAAAAACTGTTTTTT,CASITDREDEKLFF
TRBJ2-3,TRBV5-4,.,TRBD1,TGTGCCAGCAGCTTGGGAGGACAGGGAGGAGATACGCAGTATTTT,CASSLGGQGGDTQYF
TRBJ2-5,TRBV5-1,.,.,TGCGCCAGCAGCTTGGTAGGGGGAGAAGAGACCCAGTACTTC,CASSLVGGEETQYF
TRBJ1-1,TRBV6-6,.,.,TGTGCCAGCAGTTACTCGAGTGGCTTGAACACTGAAGCTTTCTTT,CASSYSSGLNTEAFF
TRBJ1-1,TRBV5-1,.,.,TGCGCCAGCAGCACCCAGACCGGTACCACTGAAGCTTTCTTT,CASSTQTGTTEAFF
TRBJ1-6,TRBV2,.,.,TGTGCCAGCAGTGATACCCAGCGGGTTAATTCACCCCTCCACTTT,CASSDTQRVNSPLHF
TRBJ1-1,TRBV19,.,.,TGTGCCAGTAGTATAGGCCCGAACACTGAAGCTTTCTTT,CASSIGPNTEAFF
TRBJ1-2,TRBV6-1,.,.,TGTGCCAGCAGCGCGGACGGGATCTATGGCTACACCTTC,CASSADGIYGYTF
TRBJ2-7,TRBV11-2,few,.,TGTGCCAGCAGCTTAGGAGAACAGGTCAACTTTATCGCCGAGCAGTACTTC,CASSLGEQVNFIAEQYF
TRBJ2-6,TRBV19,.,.,TGTGCCAGTAGTATTTATACGGGACCTCTTTCTGGGGCCAACGTCCTGACTTTC,CASSIYTGPLSGANVLTF
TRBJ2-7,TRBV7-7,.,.,TGTGCTAGCAGCGTCTCCGGCTCCTACGAGCAGTACTTC,CASSVSGSYEQYF
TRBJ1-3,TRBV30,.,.,TGTGCCTGGAGCTCCGGGAGGGACCGAAACACCATATATTTT,CAWSSGRDRNTIYF
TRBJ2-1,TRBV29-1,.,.,TGCAGCGTTGAGGGTGTGAGCTCCTACAATGAGCAGTTCTTC,CSVEGVSSYNEQFF
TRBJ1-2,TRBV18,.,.,TGTGCCAGCTCCCCCATAATGGCGGACAACTATGGCTACACCTTC,CASSPIMADNYGYTF
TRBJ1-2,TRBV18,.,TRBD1,TGTGCCAGCTCATACGGGACAGTCTATGGCTACACCTTC,CASSYGTVYGYTF
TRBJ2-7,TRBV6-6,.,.,TGTGCCAGCACGGATCAGGGGACCTACTTATCCTACGAGCAGTACTTC,CASTDQGTYLSYEQYF
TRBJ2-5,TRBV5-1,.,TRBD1,TGCGCCAGCAGCCTTCAAAGCGGACAGGGCGAGACCCAGTACTTC,CASSLQSGQGETQYF
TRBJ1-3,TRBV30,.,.,TGTGCCTGGAGTGAAGGAAACACCATATATTTT,CAWSEGNTIYF
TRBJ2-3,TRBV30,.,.,TGTGCCTGGGGTCGGGTTATTGGAGATACGCAGTATTTT,CAWGRVIGDTQYF
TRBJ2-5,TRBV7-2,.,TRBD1,TGTGCCAGCAGCTCGAGGACAGGGGGCGTGGAGACCCAGTACTTC,CASSSRTGGVETQYF
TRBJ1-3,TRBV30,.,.,TGTGCCTGGAGCGACGACAGAGGAAACACCATATATTTT,CAWSDDRGNTIYF
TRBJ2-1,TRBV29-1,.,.,TGCAGCGTTGAAGGTGTGAGCGGGTTTTACAATGAGCAGTTCTTC,CSVEGVSGFYNEQFF
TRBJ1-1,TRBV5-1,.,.,TGCGCCAGCAGCTTGGAGACAGGACTGAGCACTGAAGCTTTCTTT,CASSLETGLSTEAFF
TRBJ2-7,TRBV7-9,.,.,TGTGCCAGCAGCCCGATGACGGGGGTCGACTACGAGCAGTACTTC,CASSPMTGVDYEQYF
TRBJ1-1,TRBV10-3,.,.,TGTGCCATCAGCGGGGCAGGGAACACTGAAGCTTTCTTT,CAISGAGNTEAFF
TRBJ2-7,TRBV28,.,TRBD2,TGTGCCAGCAGCTTAGCCGGGACTAGCGGTCGTCTCCCCTACGAGCAGTACTTC,CASSLAGTSGRLPYEQYF
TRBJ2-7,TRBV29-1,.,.,TGCAGCCTGACACCCTCCTACGAGCAGTACTTC,CSLTPSYEQYF
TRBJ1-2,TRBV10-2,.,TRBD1,TGCGCCAGCAGTACAGGGGCCTCCTACTATGGCTACACCTTC,CASSTGASYYGYTF
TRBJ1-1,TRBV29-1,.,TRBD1,TGCAGCGTGGGACAGGGGGAGGACACTGAAGCTTTCTTT,CSVGQGEDTEAFF
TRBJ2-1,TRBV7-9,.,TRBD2,TGTGCCAGCGACGGCGGGGCTAGCGGGGGATACAATGAGCAGTTCTTC,CASDGGASGGYNEQFF